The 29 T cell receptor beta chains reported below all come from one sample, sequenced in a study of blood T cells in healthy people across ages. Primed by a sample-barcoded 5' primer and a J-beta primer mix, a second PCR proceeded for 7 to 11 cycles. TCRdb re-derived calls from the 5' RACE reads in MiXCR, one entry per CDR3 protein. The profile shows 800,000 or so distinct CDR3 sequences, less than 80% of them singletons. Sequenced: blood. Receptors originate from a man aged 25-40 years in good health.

CDR3 nucleotide sequence: TGTGCCAGCGAAGGGACTGGTTGGAAATACGAGCAGTACTTC. This gives the protein CASEGTGWKYEQYF. This rearrangement joins TRBV28 to TRBJ2-7; possibly TRBD2 for D (6 bases). The CDR3 is made up of 14 amino acids. Germline values: CDR1 MDHEN, CDR2 SYDVKM. V shed 8 bases and J shed 4 bases, with 18 bases lying between them.

The CDR3 loop is CASSASLGENTEAFF. CDR3 in DNA: TGCGCCAGCAGCGCCAGCCTCGGGGAGAACACTGAAGCTTTCTTT. The rearrangement links TRBV5-1 to TRBJ1-1; D is undetermined. Germline V gene data show CDR1 as SGHRS and CDR2 as YFSETQ. The CDR3 totals 15 residues. Trimming pared 4 bases from V and 1 base from J, leaving 14 bases between.

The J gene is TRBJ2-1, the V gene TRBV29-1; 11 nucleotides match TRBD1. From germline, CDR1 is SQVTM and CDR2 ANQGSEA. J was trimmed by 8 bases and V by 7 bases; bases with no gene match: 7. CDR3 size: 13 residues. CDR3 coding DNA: TGCAGCGATCGGACAGGGGGCAGGGATGAGCAGTTCTTC. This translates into CSDRTGGRDEQFF.

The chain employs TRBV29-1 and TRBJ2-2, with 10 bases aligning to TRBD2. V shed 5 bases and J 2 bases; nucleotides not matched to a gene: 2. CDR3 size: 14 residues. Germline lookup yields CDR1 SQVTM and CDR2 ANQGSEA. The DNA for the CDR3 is TGCAGCGTTCAACTAGCGGGAAACACCGGGGAGCTGTTTTTT. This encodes CSVQLAGNTGELFF.

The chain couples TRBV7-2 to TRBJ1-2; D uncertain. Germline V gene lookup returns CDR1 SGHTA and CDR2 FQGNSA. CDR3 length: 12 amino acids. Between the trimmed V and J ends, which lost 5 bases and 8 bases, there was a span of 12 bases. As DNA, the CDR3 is TGTGCCAGCAGCCCTCCGGACGCAGGCTACACCTTC. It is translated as CASSPPDAGYTF.

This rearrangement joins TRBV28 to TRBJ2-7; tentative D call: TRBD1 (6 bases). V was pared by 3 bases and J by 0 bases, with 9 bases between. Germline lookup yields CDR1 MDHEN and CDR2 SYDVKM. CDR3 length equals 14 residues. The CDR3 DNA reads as TGTGCCAGCAGTTTGGGACAAGTCTCCTACGAGCAGTACTTC. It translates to CASSLGQVSYEQYF.

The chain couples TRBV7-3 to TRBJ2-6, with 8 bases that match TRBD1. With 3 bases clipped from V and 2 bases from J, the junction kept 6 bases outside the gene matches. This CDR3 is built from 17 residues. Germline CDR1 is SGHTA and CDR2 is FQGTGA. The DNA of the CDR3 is TGTGCCAGCAGCTTTGGACAGGGCTTGGCTGGGGCCAACGTCCTGACTTTC. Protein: CASSFGQGLAGANVLTF.

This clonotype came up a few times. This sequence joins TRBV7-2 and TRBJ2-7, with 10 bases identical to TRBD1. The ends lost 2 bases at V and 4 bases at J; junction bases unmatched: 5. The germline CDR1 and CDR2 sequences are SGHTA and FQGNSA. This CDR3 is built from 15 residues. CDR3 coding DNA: TGTGCCAGCAGCTTAATGACAGGGGGCATTTACGAGCAGTACTTC. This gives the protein CASSLMTGGIYEQYF. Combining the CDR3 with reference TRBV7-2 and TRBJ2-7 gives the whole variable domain GAGVSQSPSNKVTEKGKDVELRCDPISGHTALYWYRQSLGQGLEFLIYFQGNSAPDKSGLPSDRFSAERTGGSVSTLTIQRTQQEDSAVYLCASSLMTGGIYEQYFGPGTRLTVT.

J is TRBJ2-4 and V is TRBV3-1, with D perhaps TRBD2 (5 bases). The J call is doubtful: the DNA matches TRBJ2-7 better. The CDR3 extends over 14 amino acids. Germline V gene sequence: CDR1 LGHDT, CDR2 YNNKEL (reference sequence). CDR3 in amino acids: CASSQVDGTYEQYF. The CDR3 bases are TGTGCCAGCAGCCAAGTGGACGGGACCTACGAGCAGTACTTC.

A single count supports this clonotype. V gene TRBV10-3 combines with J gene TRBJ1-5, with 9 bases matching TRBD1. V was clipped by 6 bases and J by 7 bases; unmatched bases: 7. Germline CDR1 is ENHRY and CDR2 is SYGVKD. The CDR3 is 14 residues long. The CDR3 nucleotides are TGTGCCATCAGACCCGGGACAGGGACGCAGCCCCAGCATTTT. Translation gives CAIRPGTGTQPQHF.

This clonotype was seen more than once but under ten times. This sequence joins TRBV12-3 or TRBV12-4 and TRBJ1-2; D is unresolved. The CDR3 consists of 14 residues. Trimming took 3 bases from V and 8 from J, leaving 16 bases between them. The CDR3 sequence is CASSFLGHGRGYTF. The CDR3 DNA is TGTGCCAGCAGTTTCTTAGGGCACGGAAGAGGCTACACCTTC.

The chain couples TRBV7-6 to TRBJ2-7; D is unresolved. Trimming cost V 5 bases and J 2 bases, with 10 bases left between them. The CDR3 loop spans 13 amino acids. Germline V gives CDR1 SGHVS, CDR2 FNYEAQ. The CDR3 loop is CASSVEPTYEQYF. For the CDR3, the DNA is TGTGCCAGCAGCGTAGAACCAACCTACGAGCAGTACTTC.

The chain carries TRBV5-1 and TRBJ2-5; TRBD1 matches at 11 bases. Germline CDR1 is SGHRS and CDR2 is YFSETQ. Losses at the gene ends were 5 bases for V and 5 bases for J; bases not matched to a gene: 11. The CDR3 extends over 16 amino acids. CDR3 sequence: CASSPGTGGSRETQYF. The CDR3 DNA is TGCGCCAGCAGTCCCGGGACAGGGGGATCAAGGGAGACCCAGTACTTC.

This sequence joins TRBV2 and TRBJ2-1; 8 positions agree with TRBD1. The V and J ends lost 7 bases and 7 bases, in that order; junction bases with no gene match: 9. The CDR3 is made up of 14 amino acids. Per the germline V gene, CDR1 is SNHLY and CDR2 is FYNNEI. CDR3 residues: CASIRGRNNNEQFF. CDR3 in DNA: TGTGCCAGCATCAGGGGGCGAAACAATAATGAGCAGTTCTTC.

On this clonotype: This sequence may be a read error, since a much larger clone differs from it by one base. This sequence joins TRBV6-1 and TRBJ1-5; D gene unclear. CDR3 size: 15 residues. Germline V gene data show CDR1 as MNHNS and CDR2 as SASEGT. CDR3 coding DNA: TGTGCCAGCGGGGTAACGGCGGATAGCAATCAGCGCCAGCATTTT. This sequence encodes CASGVTADSNQRQHF.

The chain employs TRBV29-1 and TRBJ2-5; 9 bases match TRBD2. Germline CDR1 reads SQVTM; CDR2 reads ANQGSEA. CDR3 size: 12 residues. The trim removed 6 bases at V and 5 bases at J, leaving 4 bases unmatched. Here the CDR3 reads CSVLGLAETQYF. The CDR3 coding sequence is TGCAGCGTCCTCGGACTAGCGGAGACCCAGTACTTC.

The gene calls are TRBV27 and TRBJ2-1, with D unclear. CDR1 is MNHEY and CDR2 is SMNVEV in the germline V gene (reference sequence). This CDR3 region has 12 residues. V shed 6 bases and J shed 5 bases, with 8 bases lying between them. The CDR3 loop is CASSSIDNEQFF. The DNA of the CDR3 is TGTGCCAGCAGCTCGATCGACAATGAGCAGTTCTTC.

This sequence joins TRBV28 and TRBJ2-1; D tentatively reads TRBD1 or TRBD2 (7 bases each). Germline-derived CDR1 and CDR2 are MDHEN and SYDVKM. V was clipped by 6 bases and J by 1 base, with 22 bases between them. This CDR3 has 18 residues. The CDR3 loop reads CASRPIQGGGHSYNEQFF. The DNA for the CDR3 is TGTGCCAGCAGACCTATTCAGGGGGGGGGACATTCCTACAATGAGCAGTTCTTC. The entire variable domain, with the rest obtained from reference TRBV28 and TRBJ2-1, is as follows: DVKVTQSSRYLVKRTGEKVFLECVQDMDHENMFWYRQDPGLGLRLIYFSYDVKMKEKGDIPEGYSVSREKKERFSLILESASTNQTSMYLCASRPIQGGGHSYNEQFFGPGTRLTVL.

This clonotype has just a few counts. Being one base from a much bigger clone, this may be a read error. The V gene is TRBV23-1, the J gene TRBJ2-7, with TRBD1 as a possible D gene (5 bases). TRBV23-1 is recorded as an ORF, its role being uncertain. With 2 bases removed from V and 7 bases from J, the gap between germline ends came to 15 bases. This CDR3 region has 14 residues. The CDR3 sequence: CASSQQAGHNEQYF. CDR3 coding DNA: TGCGCCAGCAGTCAACAAGCCGGACACAATGAGCAGTACTTC.

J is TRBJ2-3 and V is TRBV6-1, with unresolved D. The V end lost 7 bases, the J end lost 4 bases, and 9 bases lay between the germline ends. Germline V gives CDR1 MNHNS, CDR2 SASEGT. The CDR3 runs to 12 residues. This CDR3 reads CASTADSDTQYF. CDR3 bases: TGTGCCAGCACTGCGGATTCAGATACGCAGTATTTT.

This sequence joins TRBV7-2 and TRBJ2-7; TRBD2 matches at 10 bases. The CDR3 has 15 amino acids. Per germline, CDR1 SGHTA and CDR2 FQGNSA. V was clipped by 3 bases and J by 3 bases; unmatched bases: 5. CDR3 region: CASSFSSGGIYEQYF. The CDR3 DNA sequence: TGTGCCAGCAGCTTTTCTAGCGGGGGAATCTACGAGCAGTACTTC.

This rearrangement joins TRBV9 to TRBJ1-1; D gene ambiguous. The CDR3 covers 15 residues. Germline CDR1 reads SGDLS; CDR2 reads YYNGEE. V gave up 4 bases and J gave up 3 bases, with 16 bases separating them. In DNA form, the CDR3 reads TGTGCCAGCAGCCCTTCCAGCGCTCGTGACACTGAAGCTTTCTTT. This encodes CASSPSSARDTEAFF.

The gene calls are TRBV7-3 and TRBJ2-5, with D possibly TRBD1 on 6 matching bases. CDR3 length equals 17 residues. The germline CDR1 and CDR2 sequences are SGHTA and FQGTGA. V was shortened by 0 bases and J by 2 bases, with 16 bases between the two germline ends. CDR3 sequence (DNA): TGTGCCAGCAGCTTAACCCCTCCCAGGGGTGGTCAAGAGACCCAGTACTTC. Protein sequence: CASSLTPPRGGQETQYF. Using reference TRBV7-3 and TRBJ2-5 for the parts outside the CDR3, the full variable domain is GAGVSQTPSNKVTEKGKYVELRCDPISGHTALYWYRQSLGQGPEFLIYFQGTGAADDSGLPNDRFFAVRPEGSVSTLKIQRTERGDSAVYLCASSLTPPRGGQETQYFGPGTRLLVL.

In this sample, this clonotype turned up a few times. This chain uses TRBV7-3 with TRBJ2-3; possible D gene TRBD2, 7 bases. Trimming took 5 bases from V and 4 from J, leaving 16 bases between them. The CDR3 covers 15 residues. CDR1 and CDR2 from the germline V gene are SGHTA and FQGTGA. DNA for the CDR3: TGTGCCAGCAGCCCAATGGGGGGGGCAGCAGATACGCAGTATTTT. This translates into CASSPMGGAADTQYF.

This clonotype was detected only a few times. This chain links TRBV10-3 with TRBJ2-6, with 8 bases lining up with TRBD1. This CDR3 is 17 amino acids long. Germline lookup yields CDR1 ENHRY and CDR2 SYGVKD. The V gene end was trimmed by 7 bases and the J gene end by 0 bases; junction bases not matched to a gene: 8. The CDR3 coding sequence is TGTGCCATCAAGGCGAGGACAGGGCACTCTGGGGCCAACGTCCTGACTTTC. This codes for CAIKARTGHSGANVLTF.

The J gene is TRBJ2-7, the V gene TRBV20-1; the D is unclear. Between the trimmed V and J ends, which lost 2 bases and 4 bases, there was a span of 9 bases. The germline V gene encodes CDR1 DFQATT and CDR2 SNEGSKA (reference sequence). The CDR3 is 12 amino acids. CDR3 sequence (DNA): TGCAGTGCTAGACCCCTTGGGTACGAGCAGTACTTC. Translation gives CSARPLGYEQYF.

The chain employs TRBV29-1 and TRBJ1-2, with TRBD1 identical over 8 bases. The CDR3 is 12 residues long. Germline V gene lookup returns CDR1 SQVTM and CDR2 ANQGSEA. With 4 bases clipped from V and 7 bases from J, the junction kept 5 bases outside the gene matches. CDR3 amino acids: CSVVGQGIGYTF. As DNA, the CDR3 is TGCAGCGTTGTCGGACAGGGTATTGGCTACACCTTC.

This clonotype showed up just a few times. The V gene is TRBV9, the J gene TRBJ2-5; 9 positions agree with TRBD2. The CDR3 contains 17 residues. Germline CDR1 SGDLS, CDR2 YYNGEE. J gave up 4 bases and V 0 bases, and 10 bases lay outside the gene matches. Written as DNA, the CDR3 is TGTGCCAGCAGCGTAGGGGCTAGCGGGGCCATTGGAGAGACCCAGTACTTC. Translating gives CASSVGASGAIGETQYF.

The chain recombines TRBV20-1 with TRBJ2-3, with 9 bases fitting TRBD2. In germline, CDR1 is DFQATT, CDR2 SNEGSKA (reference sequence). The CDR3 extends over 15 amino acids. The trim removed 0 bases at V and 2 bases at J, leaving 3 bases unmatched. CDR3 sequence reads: CSARDASGVTDTQYF. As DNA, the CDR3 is TGCAGTGCTAGAGATGCTAGCGGGGTCACAGATACGCAGTATTTT.